This TCR beta chain was recorded in a study of blood T cell repertoires in COVID-19. TCRdb's table, derived via immunoSEQ multiplex PCR, lists solely in-frame clones and lacks some. Of 200,000 to 250,000 clones in the sample, 85% to 90% are singletons; the top ten hold about 15%. This clone showed up just a few times. The length of the CDR3 is 16 residues. With 4 bases clipped from V and 3 bases from J, the junction kept 8 bases outside the gene matches. The germline gives CDR1 SGDLS, CDR2 YYNGEE. The V call is TRBV9, the J call TRBJ1-3, with TRBD1 identical over 9 bases. This receptor was obtained from a man aged 25-45 years who had been exposed to COVID-19. Sequenced sample: PBMCs or T cells enriched from blood (not recorded which). Here the CDR3 reads CASSIGQGIDGNTIYF. The CDR3 DNA is TGTGCCAGCAGCATAGGACAGGGGATTGATGGAAACACCATATATTTT.